This T cell receptor (beta chain) was sequenced for a study of spatial heterogeneity in lung cancer. This clonotype has a single count. This CDR3 has 14 residues. V lost 5 bases to trimming and J lost 2 bases, with 11 bases between them. The germline V gene encodes CDR1 SGHAT and CDR2 FQNNGV. TCRdb re-called the 5' RACE reads through MiXCR, storing one row per CDR3 protein. The sample includes about 38,000 distinct CDR3 sequences, 6% to 8% seen only once; the top ten take 25% to 30%. This sample's time point: sample taken at primary tumor resection. A total of more than 65 untreated early-stage non-small cell lung cancer patients served as donors. The study sequenced unsorted whole RNA from tumor, nontumor lung or frozen PBMC.

The sequence was obtained from a male donor with early-stage non-small cell lung cancer. V is TRBV11-2 and J is TRBJ2-3; the D call may be TRBD1 or TRBD2 (5 bases each). The source was PBMCs, collected at surgery. CDR3 sequence: CASSLGPATDTQYF. CDR3 bases: TGTGCCAGCAGCCTGGGACCAGCCACAGATACGCAGTATTTT.